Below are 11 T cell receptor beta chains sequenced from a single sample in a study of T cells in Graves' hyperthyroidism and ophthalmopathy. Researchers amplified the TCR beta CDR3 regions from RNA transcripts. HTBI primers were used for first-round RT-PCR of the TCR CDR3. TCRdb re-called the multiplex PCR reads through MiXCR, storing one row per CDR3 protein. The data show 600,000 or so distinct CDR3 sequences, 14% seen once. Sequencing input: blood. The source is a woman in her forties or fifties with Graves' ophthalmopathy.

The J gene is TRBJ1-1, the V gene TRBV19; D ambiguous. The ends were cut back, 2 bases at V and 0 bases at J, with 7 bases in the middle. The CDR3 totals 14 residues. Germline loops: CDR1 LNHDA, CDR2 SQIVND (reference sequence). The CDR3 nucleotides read TGTGCCAGTAGTATACTGGGCCTGAACACTGAAGCTTTCTTT. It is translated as CASSILGLNTEAFF.

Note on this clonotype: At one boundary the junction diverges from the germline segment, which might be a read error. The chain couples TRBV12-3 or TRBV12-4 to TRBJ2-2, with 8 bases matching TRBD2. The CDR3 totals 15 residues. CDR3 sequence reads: CASSLGLAGTEELFF. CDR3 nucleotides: TGTGCCAGCAGTTTAGGGCTAGCGGGCACCGAGGAGCTGTTTTTT.

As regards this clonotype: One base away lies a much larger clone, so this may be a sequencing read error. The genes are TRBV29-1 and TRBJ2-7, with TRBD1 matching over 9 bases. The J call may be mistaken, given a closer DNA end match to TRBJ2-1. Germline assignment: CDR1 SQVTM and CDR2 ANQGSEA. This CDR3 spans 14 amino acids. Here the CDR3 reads CSVGDRVKFYEQFF. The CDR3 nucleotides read TGCAGCGTTGGGGACAGGGTTAAATTCTACGAGCAGTTCTTC.

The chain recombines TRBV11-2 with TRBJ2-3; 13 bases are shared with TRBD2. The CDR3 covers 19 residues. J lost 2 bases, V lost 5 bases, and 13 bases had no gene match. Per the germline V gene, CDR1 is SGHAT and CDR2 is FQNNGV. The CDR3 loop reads CASSKKPRTSGSDTDTQYF. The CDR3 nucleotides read TGTGCCAGCAGCAAAAAACCCCGGACTAGCGGGAGCGACACAGATACGCAGTATTTT. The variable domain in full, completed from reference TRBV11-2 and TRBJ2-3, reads EAGVAQSPRYKIIEKRQSVAFWCNPISGHATLYWYQQILGQGPKLLIQFQNNGVVDDSQLPKDRFSAERLKGVDSTLKIQPAKLEDSAVYLCASSKKPRTSGSDTDTQYFGPGTRLTVL.

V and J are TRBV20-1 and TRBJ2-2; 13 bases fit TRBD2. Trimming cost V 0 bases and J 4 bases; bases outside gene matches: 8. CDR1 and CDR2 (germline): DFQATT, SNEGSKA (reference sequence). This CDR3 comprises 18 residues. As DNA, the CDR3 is TGCAGTGCTAGAGATCTAGAACTAGCGGGAGGGGGCACCGGGGAGCTGTTTTTT. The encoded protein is CSARDLELAGGGTGELFF.

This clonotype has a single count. The CDR3 reads CASRLRGEEGEQYF. The CDR3 DNA sequence: TGTGCCAGTAGATTACGAGGCGAGGAAGGCGAGCAGTACTTC. The chain uses TRBV19 and TRBJ2-7; D is ambiguous. Germline CDR1 and CDR2: LNHDA and SQIVND (reference sequence). V lost 6 bases to trimming and J lost 6 bases, with 18 bases between them. CDR3 size: 14 residues.

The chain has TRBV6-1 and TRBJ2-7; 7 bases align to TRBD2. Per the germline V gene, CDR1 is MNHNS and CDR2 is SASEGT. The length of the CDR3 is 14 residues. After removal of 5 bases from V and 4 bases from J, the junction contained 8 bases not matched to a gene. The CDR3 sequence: CASSPTSTGYEQYF. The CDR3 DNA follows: TGTGCCAGCAGTCCGACTAGCACTGGTTACGAGCAGTACTTC.

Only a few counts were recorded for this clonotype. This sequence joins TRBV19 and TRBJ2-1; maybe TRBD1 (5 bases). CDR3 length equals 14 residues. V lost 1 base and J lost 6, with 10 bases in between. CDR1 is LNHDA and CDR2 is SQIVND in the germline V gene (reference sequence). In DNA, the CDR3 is TGTGCCAGTAGTATAGTCAGGGTGGGCAATGAGCAGTTCTTC. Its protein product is CASSIVRVGNEQFF.

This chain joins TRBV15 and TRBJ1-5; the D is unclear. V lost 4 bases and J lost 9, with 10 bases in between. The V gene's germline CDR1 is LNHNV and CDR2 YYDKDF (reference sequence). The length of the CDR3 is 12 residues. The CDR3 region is CATSTTLRPQHF. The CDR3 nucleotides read TGTGCCACCAGCACCACCCTTCGGCCCCAGCATTTT. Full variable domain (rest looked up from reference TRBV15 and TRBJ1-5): DAMVIQNPRYQVTQFGKPVTLSCSQTLNHNVMYWYQQKSSQAPKLLFHYYDKDFNNEADTPDNFQSRRPNTSFCFLDIRSPGLGDTAMYLCATSTTLRPQHFGDGTRLSIL.

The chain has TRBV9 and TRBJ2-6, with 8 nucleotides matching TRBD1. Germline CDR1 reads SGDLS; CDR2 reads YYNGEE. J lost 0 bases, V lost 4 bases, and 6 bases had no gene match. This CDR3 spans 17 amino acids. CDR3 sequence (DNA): TGTGCCAGCAGCCCCTCCGGGACAGGCTCTGGGGCCAACGTCCTGACTTTC. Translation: CASSPSGTGSGANVLTF.

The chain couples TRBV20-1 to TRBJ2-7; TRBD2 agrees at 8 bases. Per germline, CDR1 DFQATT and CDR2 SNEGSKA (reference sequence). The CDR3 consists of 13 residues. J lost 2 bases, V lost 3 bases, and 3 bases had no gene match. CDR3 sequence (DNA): TGCAGTGCTAGTGTAGCGGGGACCTACGAGCAGTACTTC. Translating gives CSASVAGTYEQYF.